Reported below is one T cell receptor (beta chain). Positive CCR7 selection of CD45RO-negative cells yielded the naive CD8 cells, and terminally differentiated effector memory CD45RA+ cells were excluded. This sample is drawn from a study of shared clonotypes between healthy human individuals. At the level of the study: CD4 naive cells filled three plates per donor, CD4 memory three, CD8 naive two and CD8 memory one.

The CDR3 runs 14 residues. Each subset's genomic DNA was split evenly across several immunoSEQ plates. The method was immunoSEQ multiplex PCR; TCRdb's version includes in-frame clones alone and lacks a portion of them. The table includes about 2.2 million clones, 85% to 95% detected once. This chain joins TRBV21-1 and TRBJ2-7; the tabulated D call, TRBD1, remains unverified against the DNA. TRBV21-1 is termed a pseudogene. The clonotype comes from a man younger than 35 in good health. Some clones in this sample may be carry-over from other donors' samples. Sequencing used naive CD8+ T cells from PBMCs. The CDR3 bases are TGTGCCAGCAGCAAGGGACAAGGAAGGGACGAGCAGTACTTC. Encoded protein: CASSKGQGRDEQYF.